The source of this T cell receptor beta chain is a study of blood T cell repertoires in COVID-19. About the study: Samples of COVID-19 (acute and convalescent) were obtained from the United States, Italy and Spain. Sample material is recorded as cDNA or gDNA derived from T cells, B-cell-depleted T cells, or PBMCs.

The CDR3 contains 17 residues. Trimming pared 2 bases from V and 4 bases from J, leaving 15 bases between. Germline V gene sequence: CDR1 SNHLY, CDR2 FYNNEI. In the original analysis: Reference gene primer amplification yielded estimated nucleated cell counts. Some clones are missing from TCRdb's copy, which holds only in-frame ones; the method was immunoSEQ multiplex PCR. For V, J and clone size, that table is used; D and trimming come from the DNA. The sample holds 400,000 to 550,000 clones, 80% to 90% seen once. V usage is TRBV2 and J usage is TRBJ2-6, with a tentative D call TRBD1 (6 bases). The clonotype was recovered from a woman younger than 45 with acute or convalescent COVID-19. Material: peripheral blood. The chain's CDR3 is CASSEIIPGVGANVLTF. The CDR3 nucleotides are TGTGCCAGCAGTGAAATAATCCCAGGGGTCGGGGCCAACGTCCTGACTTTC.